Following are 27 T cell receptor beta chains from one sample sequenced in a study of T cells in Graves' hyperthyroidism and ophthalmopathy. Researchers amplified the TCR beta CDR3 regions from RNA transcripts. The study used the HTBI primer set for a first-round RT-PCR of the TCR CDR3. Each CDR3 protein gets one entry after TCRdb re-called the multiplex PCR reads with MiXCR. The table records roughly 420,000 distinct CDR3 sequences, around 16% of them present only once. Material for sequencing was blood. The receptors were sampled from a woman between 18 and 29 years old with Graves' hyperthyroidism.

CDR3 sequence: CASRGQGAQPQHF. The CDR3, as DNA: TGTGCCAGCCGGGGACAGGGGGCGCAGCCCCAGCATTTT. The gene calls are TRBV6-1 and TRBJ1-5; 12 bases map to TRBD1. Germline V lookup: CDR1 MNHNS, CDR2 SASEGT. The CDR3 sequence is 13 residues long. V was pared by 8 bases and J by 7 bases, with 3 bases of the junction left unmatched.

This clonotype was seen a handful of times. The J gene is TRBJ1-2, the V gene TRBV27, with 8 bases that match TRBD1. J was trimmed by 4 bases and V by 8 bases; bases with no gene match: 9. This CDR3 spans 14 amino acids. Germline V gene data show CDR1 as MNHEY and CDR2 as SMNVEV (reference sequence). CDR3 DNA sequence: TGTGCCAGCTCATACAGGGGGTTCGGCTATGGCTACACCTTC. Translated: CASSYRGFGYGYTF.

The sample holds many counts of this clonotype. V gene TRBV15 combines with J gene TRBJ1-2; tentative D call: TRBD1 (5 bases). Germline assignment: CDR1 LNHNV and CDR2 YYDKDF (reference sequence). This CDR3 has 16 amino acids. Trimming shortened V by 3 bases and J by 7 bases, and 21 bases separated the two germline ends. The CDR3 protein is CATSSGRFRVAGGYTF. In DNA form, the CDR3 reads TGTGCCACCAGCAGCGGAAGATTCAGGGTCGCCGGTGGCTACACCTTC.

The V gene is TRBV7-9, the J gene TRBJ2-5; maybe TRBD2 (7 bases). The V end lost 7 bases, the J end lost 5 bases, and 17 bases lay between the germline ends. Germline V gives CDR1 SEHNR, CDR2 FQNEAQ (reference sequence). The CDR3 totals 14 residues. The CDR3 loop is CASTGAGAWETQYF. In DNA, the CDR3 is TGTGCCAGCACAGGGGCGGGGGCTTGGGAGACCCAGTACTTC.

The V and J genes are TRBV4-1 and TRBJ1-2; 8 nucleotides align to TRBD1. The CDR3 sequence is 16 residues long. The germline V gene encodes CDR1 MGHRA and CDR2 YSYEKL. V gave up 4 bases and J gave up 5 bases; unmatched junction bases: 12. The CDR3 reads CASSRSLTGEGYGYTF. The CDR3 DNA reads TGCGCCAGCAGCCGGTCGCTGACAGGGGAAGGTTATGGCTACACCTTC.

The chain uses TRBV6-5 and TRBJ1-5, with 9 bases matching TRBD1. There are 16 residues in the CDR3. V dropped 5 bases and J dropped 1; count of bases not matched to a gene: 6. Germline V lookup: CDR1 MNHEY, CDR2 SVGAGI. The CDR3 loop is CASSHGTGTSNQPQHF. CDR3 nucleotides: TGTGCCAGCAGTCACGGGACAGGGACAAGCAATCAGCCCCAGCATTTT.

The genes are TRBV6-1 and TRBJ1-1, with D uncertain. Germline assignment: CDR1 MNHNS and CDR2 SASEGT. Trimming took 5 bases from V and 3 from J, leaving 13 bases between them. CDR3 size: 14 residues. CDR3: CASSYAGRDTEAFF. The CDR3 coding sequence is TGTGCCAGCAGTTACGCGGGGAGGGACACTGAAGCTTTCTTT.

The chain joins TRBV12-3 or TRBV12-4 to TRBJ1-5; tentatively, D is TRBD1 (5 bases). The CDR3 runs to 14 residues. Trimming removed 3 bases at V and 5 bases at J, with 11 bases between. CDR3 nucleotide sequence: TGTGCCAGCAGTTTTAACCAGGGCGATCAGCCCCAGCATTTT. Translation: CASSFNQGDQPQHF.

J is TRBJ2-1 and V is TRBV10-3; TRBD2 is a possible D gene (5 bases). The V gene's germline CDR1 is ENHRY and CDR2 SYGVKD. V lost 2 bases to trimming and J lost 4 bases, with 12 bases between them. This CDR3 has 15 amino acids. In DNA form, the CDR3 reads TGTGCCATCAGTGAGATGGGGAGTACTTACAATGAGCAGTTCTTC. The encoded protein is CAISEMGSTYNEQFF.

This clonotype has only one observation. The junction shows a germline mismatch at one end, possibly a read error. This sequence joins TRBV5-6 and TRBJ1-2; D is perhaps TRBD1 (5 bases). Germline CDR1 and CDR2: SGHDT and YYEEEE. This CDR3 contains 13 residues. CDR3 coding DNA: TGTACCAGCAGCTTGGGGGAGGGGCGTGACGACACCTTC. Its protein is CTSSLGEGRDDTF.

Many counts were recorded for this clonotype. The chain carries TRBV6-1 and TRBJ2-7, with 11 nucleotides matching TRBD2. V shed 6 bases and J 3 bases; nucleotides not matched to a gene: 7. This CDR3 is built from 15 residues. The germline V gene encodes CDR1 MNHNS and CDR2 SASEGT. The CDR3 region has the DNA TGTGCCAGCAGATCCTATAGCGGGAGGGACTACGAGCAGTACTTC. Translating gives CASRSYSGRDYEQYF.

In this sample, this clonotype turned up a few times. V is TRBV5-1 and J is TRBJ2-3; 9 bases align to TRBD1. This CDR3 is built from 16 residues. Trimming cost V 3 bases and J 9 bases; bases outside gene matches: 14. Looked up from germline, CDR1 is SGHRS and CDR2 is YFSETQ. The DNA for the CDR3 is TGCGCCAGCAGCTCAAGCCGGGACAGGGTAAGGGGGACGCAGTATTTT. This sequence encodes CASSSSRDRVRGTQYF. The complete variable domain, with remaining parts taken from reference TRBV5-1 and TRBJ2-3, reads KAGVTQTPRYLIKTRGQQVTLSCSPISGHRSVSWYQQTPGQGLQFLFEYFSETQRNKGNFPGRFSGRQFSNSRSEMNVSTLELGDSALYLCASSSSRDRVRGTQYFGPGTRLTVL.

V usage is TRBV7-9 and J usage is TRBJ2-4; D unclear. Germline V gene data show CDR1 as SEHNR and CDR2 as FQNEAQ (reference sequence). The CDR3 is 15 amino acids. V was trimmed by 0 bases and J by 1 base, leaving 7 bases between them. DNA for the CDR3: TGTGCCAGCAGCTTAGCGCTGGGGGCCAAAAACATTCAGTACTTC. Translation: CASSLALGAKNIQYF.

There are many counts of this clonotype. This chain uses TRBV4-1 with TRBJ1-5, with D tentatively TRBD1 (5 bases). This CDR3 is 13 amino acids long. Deletions cut 6 bases from V and 7 bases from J, with 13 bases between. From germline, CDR1 is MGHRA and CDR2 YSYEKL. CDR3: CASSRGPRQPQHF. CDR3 DNA: TGCGCCAGCAGTCGGGGCCCGAGGCAGCCCCAGCATTTT.

This clonotype was counted only a few times. The chain has TRBV20-1 and TRBJ1-3; 12 bases are a match to TRBD1. Germline V lookup: CDR1 DFQATT, CDR2 SNEGSKA (reference sequence). The CDR3 sequence is 21 residues long. The ends lost 3 bases at V and 4 bases at J; junction bases unmatched: 22. CDR3 loop: CSASRRRKISGTGGKGNTIYF. CDR3 in DNA: TGCAGTGCTAGTAGGAGGAGGAAGATATCCGGGACAGGGGGCAAAGGAAACACCATATATTTT.

This CDR3 is CAPIQTRVAYEQYF. The CDR3, as DNA: TGTGCCCCTATTCAAACTAGAGTAGCCTACGAGCAGTACTTC. V is TRBV6-1 and J is TRBJ2-7; perhaps TRBD2 as D (5 bases). Germline assignment: CDR1 MNHNS and CDR2 SASEGT. Between the trimmed V and J ends, which lost 11 bases and 2 bases, there was a span of 19 bases. The CDR3 spans 14 residues.

In this sample, this clonotype turned up many times. The gene calls are TRBV2 and TRBJ2-5, with D perhaps matching TRBD2 (6 bases). This CDR3 is 16 amino acids long. Germline loops: CDR1 SNHLY, CDR2 FYNNEI. With 3 bases removed from V and 0 bases from J, the gap between germline ends came to 14 bases. The CDR3, as DNA: TGTGCCAGCAGTGAGGAGAGACTAGTGGACCAAGAGACCCAGTACTTC. This codes for CASSEERLVDQETQYF.

This clonotype has at least ten counts. The genes are TRBV5-1 and TRBJ1-1, with 7 bases fitting TRBD1. V shed 0 bases, J shed 1 base, and the junction held 3 bases outside the gene matches. The CDR3 extends over 15 amino acids. In germline, CDR1 is SGHRS, CDR2 YFSETQ. In DNA, the CDR3 is TGCGCCAGCAGCTTGGCCGACAGGGAGAACACTGAAGCTTTCTTT. This gives the protein CASSLADRENTEAFF. The entire variable domain, with the rest obtained from reference TRBV5-1 and TRBJ1-1, is as follows: KAGVTQTPRYLIKTRGQQVTLSCSPISGHRSVSWYQQTPGQGLQFLFEYFSETQRNKGNFPGRFSGRQFSNSRSEMNVSTLELGDSALYLCASSLADRENTEAFFGQGTRLTVV.

This clonotype appeared many times. The rearrangement uses TRBV28 and TRBJ2-7; D not certain. V was cut by 8 bases and J by 5 bases, with 31 bases left in between. The CDR3 loop spans 18 amino acids. CDR1 is MDHEN, CDR2 SYDVKM, per germline. In nucleotides, the CDR3 is TGTGCCAGCCCCCCATGGGCATCCGGCGTTGAGCGTCTCGACGAGCAGTACTTC. This encodes CASPPWASGVERLDEQYF.

The chain couples TRBV10-1 to TRBJ1-3; a possible D gene is TRBD1 (5 bases). This CDR3 has 15 residues. Germline CDR1 is WNHNN and CDR2 is SYGVQD (reference sequence). The germline V and J ends were trimmed by 4 bases and 1 base, with 11 bases remaining between them. DNA of the CDR3: TGCGCCAGCAGTGCAGTGAGGGGTTCTGGAAACACCATATATTTT. Its protein product is CASSAVRGSGNTIYF.

This clonotype was detected many times. Here the CDR3 reads CASSTGTGNTGELFF. DNA of the CDR3: TGCGCCAGCAGCACGGGGACAGGCAACACCGGGGAGCTGTTTTTT. The J gene is TRBJ2-2, the V gene TRBV5-1; 8 bases map to TRBD1. Germline V gene sequence: CDR1 SGHRS, CDR2 YFSETQ. V gave up 4 bases and J gave up 2 bases; unmatched junction bases: 4. The CDR3 consists of 15 residues. Complete variable domain (other parts from reference TRBV5-1 and TRBJ2-2): KAGVTQTPRYLIKTRGQQVTLSCSPISGHRSVSWYQQTPGQGLQFLFEYFSETQRNKGNFPGRFSGRQFSNSRSEMNVSTLELGDSALYLCASSTGTGNTGELFFGEGSRLTVL.

This clonotype was seen many times. This chain links TRBV27 with TRBJ2-5; D is undetermined. Germline CDR1 and CDR2: MNHEY and SMNVEV (reference sequence). This CDR3 is 13 amino acids long. With 6 bases removed from V and 3 bases from J, the gap between germline ends came to 11 bases. The CDR3 bases are TGTGCCAGCAGCCCATGGCCAAAAGAGACCCAGTACTTC. Protein product: CASSPWPKETQYF.

This clonotype was picked up many times. This rearrangement joins TRBV11-2 to TRBJ2-3; D gene ambiguous. The CDR3 is 14 residues long. Trimming left V 3 bases short and J 1 base short, with 8 bases between. CDR1 SGHAT and CDR2 FQNNGV come from the germline V gene. The CDR3 region is CASSFEGGTDTQYF. The CDR3 bases are TGTGCCAGCAGCTTTGAAGGCGGCACAGATACGCAGTATTTT.

At least ten counts were recorded for this clonotype. The chain links TRBV20-1 to TRBJ2-1; no definite D call. The CDR3 has 15 amino acids. The V and J ends lost 0 bases and 0 bases respectively, with 9 bases between them. From germline, CDR1 is DFQATT and CDR2 SNEGSKA (reference sequence). Written as DNA, the CDR3 is TGCAGTGCTAGAGATACAGCAAGCTCCTACAATGAGCAGTTCTTC. Translated, it gives CSARDTASSYNEQFF.

There are many counts of this clonotype. The CDR3 region has the DNA TGCGCCAGCAGCTTGGTGGCCGGGACAGGGACTAACAATGAGCAGTTCTTC. As protein: CASSLVAGTGTNNEQFF. The chain joins TRBV5-1 to TRBJ2-1; TRBD1 matches 9 bases. Germline CDR1 reads SGHRS; CDR2 reads YFSETQ. V was clipped by 0 bases and J by 5 bases; unmatched bases: 9. The CDR3 is 17 residues long.

In its sample, this clonotype was seen a few times. V gene TRBV20-1 combines with J gene TRBJ1-5; a weak D match, TRBD1 (5 bases). The CDR3 is made up of 14 amino acids. The V end lost 4 bases, the J end lost 7 bases, and 17 bases lay between the germline ends. CDR1 is DFQATT and CDR2 is SNEGSKA in the germline V gene (reference sequence). The CDR3 protein is CSAKTRGPGQPQHF. DNA for the CDR3: TGCAGTGCTAAGACAAGGGGTCCTGGACAGCCCCAGCATTTT.

This clonotype was observed many times. The chain combines TRBV7-2 with TRBJ2-5; 9 positions match TRBD1. Germline trimming cut 5 bases from V and 2 bases from J; bases unmatched to any gene: 3. CDR1 and CDR2 from the germline V gene are SGHTA and FQGNSA. This CDR3 is built from 14 residues. The CDR3 DNA sequence: TGTGCCAGCAGCAAACAGGGGGCACAAGAGACCCAGTACTTC. It yields the protein CASSKQGAQETQYF.